These T cell receptor beta chains were read from a single sample in a study of PD-1 blockade in mismatch repair-deficient tumors. Only in-frame clones appear in the TCRdb table, and some are missing; sequencing was by immunoSEQ multiplex PCR. Among 7,000 to 9,500 clones listed, 87% were seen once. Their antigens remain unidentified. The specimen comprised cells cultured in vitro, sampled from a patient treated with pembrolizumab. These TCRs come from an adult with mismatch repair-deficient cancer. CDR3s include the opening cysteine and the closing phenylalanine or tryptophan. A D gene is named only where the DNA matches it firmly. Clone size is shown for a subset of rows, as once, few, many or a class of expanded clone.

v_gene	j_gene	abundance	d_gene	CDR3nt	CDR3aa
TRBV28	TRBJ2-7	.	.	TGTGCCAGCAGTTTATCACGCTACGAGCAGTACTTC	CASSLSRYEQYF
TRBV10-3	TRBJ1-1	few	.	TGTGCCATCAGCTGGACAGATACGAACACTGAAGCTTTCTTT	CAISWTDTNTEAFF
TRBV27	TRBJ1-1	.	TRBD1	TGTGCCAGCAGTTACTACAGGGGGCGGAACACTGAAGCTTTCTTT	CASSYYRGRNTEAFF
TRBV27	TRBJ2-2	once	TRBD2	TGTGCCAGCGGGCGGGGGATCGGACTAGCGGCAACCGGGGAGCTGTTTTTT	CASGRGIGLAATGELFF
TRBV6-6	TRBJ1-1	.	.	TGTGCCAGCAACCGCAGGGTTAACACTGAAGCTTTCTTT	CASNRRVNTEAFF
TRBV4-2	TRBJ2-7	few	TRBD2	TGTGCCAGCAGCCAAGATCCGACTAGCCGAAGATACGAGCAGTACTTC	CASSQDPTSRRYEQYF
TRBV4-2	TRBJ1-6	.	TRBD1	TGTGCCAGCAGCTTGTTGGACAGGGATAATTCACCCCTCCACTTT	CASSLLDRDNSPLHF
TRBV27	TRBJ2-7	.	TRBD2	TGTGCCAGCAGTAGGACTAGCGGATCCTACGAGCAGTACTTC	CASSRTSGSYEQYF
TRBV6-1	TRBJ2-1	once	.	TGTGCCAGCAGTGGGGTCTCAATACAGGGCGATGAGCAGTTCTTC	CASSGVSIQGDEQFF
TRBV20-1	TRBJ1-1	.	.	TGCAGTGCTAGAGATTGGGGGGCTGCTTTCTTT	CSARDWGAAFF
TRBV7-8	TRBJ2-3	few	TRBD2	TGTGCCAGCAGCTTAGGGACTAGCGGCGATACGCAGTATTTT	CASSLGTSGDTQYF